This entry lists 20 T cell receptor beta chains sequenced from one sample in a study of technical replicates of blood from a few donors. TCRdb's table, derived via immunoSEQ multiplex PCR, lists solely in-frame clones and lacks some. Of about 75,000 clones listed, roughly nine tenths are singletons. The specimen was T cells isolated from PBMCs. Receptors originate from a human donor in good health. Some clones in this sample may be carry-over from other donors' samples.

CDR3 region: CSASAYNEQFF. The CDR3 DNA reads as TGCAGTGCGTCCGCCTACAATGAGCAGTTCTTC. The chain combines TRBV20-1 with TRBJ2-1; no reliable D call. The CDR3 runs 11 residues. The germline V gene encodes CDR1 DFQATT and CDR2 SNEGSKA (reference sequence). V was clipped by 6 bases and J by 2 bases, with 5 bases between them.

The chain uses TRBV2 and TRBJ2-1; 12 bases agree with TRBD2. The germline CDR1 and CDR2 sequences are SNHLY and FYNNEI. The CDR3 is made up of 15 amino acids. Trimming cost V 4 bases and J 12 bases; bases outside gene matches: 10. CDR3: CASSVLASGGDLQFF. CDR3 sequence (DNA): TGTGCCAGCAGTGTGTTGGCTAGCGGGGGGGATTTGCAGTTCTTC. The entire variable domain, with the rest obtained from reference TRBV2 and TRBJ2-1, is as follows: EPEVTQTPSHQVTQMGQEVILRCVPISNHLYFYWYRQILGQKVEFLVSFYNNEISEKSEIFDDQFSVERPDGSNFTLKIRSTKLEDSAMYFCASSVLASGGDLQFFGPGTRLTVL.

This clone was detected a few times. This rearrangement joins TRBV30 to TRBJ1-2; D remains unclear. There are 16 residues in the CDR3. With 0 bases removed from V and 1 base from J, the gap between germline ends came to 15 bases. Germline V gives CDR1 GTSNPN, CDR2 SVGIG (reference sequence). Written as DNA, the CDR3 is TGTGCCTGGAGTGTGGCCCCCGGGGAGGTTAACTATGGCTACACCTTC. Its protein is CAWSVAPGEVNYGYTF.

The CDR3 is CASSSGGGYTEAFF. The CDR3 DNA reads as TGCGCCAGCAGCTCAGGCGGAGGGTACACTGAAGCTTTCTTT. V gene TRBV5-1 combines with J gene TRBJ1-1; D not certain. V shed 3 bases and J shed 3 bases, with 12 bases lying between them. Germline V CDR1 and CDR2: SGHRS, YFSETQ. This CDR3 contains 14 residues.

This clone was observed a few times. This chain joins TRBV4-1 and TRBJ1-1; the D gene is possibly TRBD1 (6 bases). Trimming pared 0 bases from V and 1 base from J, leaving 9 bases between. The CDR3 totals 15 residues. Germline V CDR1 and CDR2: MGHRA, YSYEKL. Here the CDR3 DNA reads TGCGCCAGCAGCCAAGATCCACAGGGGAACACTGAAGCTTTCTTT. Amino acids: CASSQDPQGNTEAFF.

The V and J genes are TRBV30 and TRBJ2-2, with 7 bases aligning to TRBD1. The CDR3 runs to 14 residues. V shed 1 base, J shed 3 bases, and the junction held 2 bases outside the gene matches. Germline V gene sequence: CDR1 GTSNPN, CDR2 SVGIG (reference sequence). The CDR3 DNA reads TGTGCCTGGAGTGCAGGGGGTTACACCGGGGAGCTGTTTTTT. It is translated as CAWSAGGYTGELFF.

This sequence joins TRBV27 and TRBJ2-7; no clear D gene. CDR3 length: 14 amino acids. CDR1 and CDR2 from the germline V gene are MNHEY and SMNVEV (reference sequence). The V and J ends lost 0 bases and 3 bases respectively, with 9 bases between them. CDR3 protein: CASSLSARHYEQYF. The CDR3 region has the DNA TGTGCCAGCAGTTTATCGGCCAGACACTACGAGCAGTACTTC.

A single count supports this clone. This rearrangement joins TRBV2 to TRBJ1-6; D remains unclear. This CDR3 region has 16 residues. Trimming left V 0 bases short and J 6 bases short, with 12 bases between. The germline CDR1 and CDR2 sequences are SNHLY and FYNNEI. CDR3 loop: CASSEALRQANSPLHF. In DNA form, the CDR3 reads TGTGCCAGCAGTGAAGCTCTCCGGCAGGCTAATTCACCCCTCCACTTT.

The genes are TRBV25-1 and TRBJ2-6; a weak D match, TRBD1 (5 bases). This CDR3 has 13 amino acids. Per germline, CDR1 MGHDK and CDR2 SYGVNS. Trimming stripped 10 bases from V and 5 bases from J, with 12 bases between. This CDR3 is CATGQSRANVLTF. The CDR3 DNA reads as TGTGCCACTGGACAAAGTCGGGCCAACGTCCTGACTTTC.

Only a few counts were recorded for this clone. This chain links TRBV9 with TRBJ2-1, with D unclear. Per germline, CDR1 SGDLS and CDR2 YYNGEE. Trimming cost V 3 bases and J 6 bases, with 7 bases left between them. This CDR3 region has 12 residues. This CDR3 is CASSAQSNEQFF. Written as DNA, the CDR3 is TGTGCCAGCAGCGCCCAATCCAATGAGCAGTTCTTC.

Here the CDR3 DNA reads TGCGCCAGCAGCCAAGAGCAAACCGGGACAGCCACTTTTAGCACAGATACGCAGTATTTT. Its translation is CASSQEQTGTATFSTDTQYF. J is TRBJ2-3 and V is TRBV4-1, with 7 bases matching TRBD1. This CDR3 is 20 amino acids long. The trim removed 0 bases at V and 0 bases at J, leaving 15 bases unmatched. Per germline, CDR1 MGHRA and CDR2 YSYEKL.

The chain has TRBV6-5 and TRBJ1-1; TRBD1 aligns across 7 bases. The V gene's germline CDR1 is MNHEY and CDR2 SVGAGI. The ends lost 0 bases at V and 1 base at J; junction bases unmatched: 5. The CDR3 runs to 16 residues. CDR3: CASSYSPGTANTEAFF. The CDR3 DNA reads TGTGCCAGCAGTTACTCCCCCGGGACAGCGAACACTGAAGCTTTCTTT.

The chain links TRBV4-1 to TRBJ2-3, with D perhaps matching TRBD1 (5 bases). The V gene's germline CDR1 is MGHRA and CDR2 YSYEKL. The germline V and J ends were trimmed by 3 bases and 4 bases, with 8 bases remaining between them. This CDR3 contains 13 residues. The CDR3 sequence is CASSQQGSDTQYF. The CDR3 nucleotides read TGCGCCAGCAGCCAGCAGGGTTCAGATACGCAGTATTTT.

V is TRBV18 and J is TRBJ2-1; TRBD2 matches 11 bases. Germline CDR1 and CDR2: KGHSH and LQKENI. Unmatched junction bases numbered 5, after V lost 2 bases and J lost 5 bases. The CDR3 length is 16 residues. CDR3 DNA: TGTGCCAGCTCACCATCTAGCGGGAGGTCTCACAATGAGCAGTTCTTC. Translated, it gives CASSPSSGRSHNEQFF.

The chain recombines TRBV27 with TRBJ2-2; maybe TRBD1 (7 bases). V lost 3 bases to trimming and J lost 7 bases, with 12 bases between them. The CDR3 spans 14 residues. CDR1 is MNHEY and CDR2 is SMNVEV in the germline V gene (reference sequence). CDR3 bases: TGTGCCAGCAGTTTGTATCAGGGGGGCGGGGAGCTGTTTTTT. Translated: CASSLYQGGGELFF.

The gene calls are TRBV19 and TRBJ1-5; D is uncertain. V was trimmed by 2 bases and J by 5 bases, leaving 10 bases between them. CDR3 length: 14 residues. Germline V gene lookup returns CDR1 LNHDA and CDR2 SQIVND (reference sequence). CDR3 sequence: CASSIFSSHQPQHF. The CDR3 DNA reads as TGTGCCAGTAGTATATTCTCTTCCCATCAGCCCCAGCATTTT.

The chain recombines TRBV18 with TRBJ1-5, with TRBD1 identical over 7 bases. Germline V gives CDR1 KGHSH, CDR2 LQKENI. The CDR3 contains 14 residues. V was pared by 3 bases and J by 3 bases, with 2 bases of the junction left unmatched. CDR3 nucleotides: TGTGCCAGCTCACCTGGGACAGTCAATCAGCCCCAGCATTTT. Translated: CASSPGTVNQPQHF.

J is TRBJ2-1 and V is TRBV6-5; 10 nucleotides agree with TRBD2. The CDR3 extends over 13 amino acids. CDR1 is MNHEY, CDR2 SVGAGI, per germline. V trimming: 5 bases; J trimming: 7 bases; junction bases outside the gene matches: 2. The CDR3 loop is CASSSGGANEQFF. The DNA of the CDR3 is TGTGCCAGCAGTAGCGGGGGGGCAAATGAGCAGTTCTTC.

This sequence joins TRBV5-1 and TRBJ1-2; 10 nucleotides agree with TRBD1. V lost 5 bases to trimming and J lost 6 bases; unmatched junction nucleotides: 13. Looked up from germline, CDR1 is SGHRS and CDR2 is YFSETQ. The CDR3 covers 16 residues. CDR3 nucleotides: TGCGCCAGCAGTTCTTACCCTCGACAGGGGGCAGATGGCTACACCTTC. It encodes CASSSYPRQGADGYTF. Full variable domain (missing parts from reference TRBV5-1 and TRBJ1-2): KAGVTQTPRYLIKTRGQQVTLSCSPISGHRSVSWYQQTPGQGLQFLFEYFSETQRNKGNFPGRFSGRQFSNSRSEMNVSTLELGDSALYLCASSSYPRQGADGYTFGSGTRLTVV.

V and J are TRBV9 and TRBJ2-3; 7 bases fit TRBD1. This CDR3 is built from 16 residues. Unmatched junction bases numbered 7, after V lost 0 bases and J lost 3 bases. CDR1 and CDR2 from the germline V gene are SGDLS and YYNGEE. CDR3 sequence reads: CASSVGGQVKTDTQYF. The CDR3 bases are TGTGCCAGCAGCGTAGGCGGACAGGTTAAAACAGATACGCAGTATTTT. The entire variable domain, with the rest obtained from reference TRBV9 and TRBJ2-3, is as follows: DSGVTQTPKHLITATGQRVTLRCSPRSGDLSVYWYQQSLDQGLQFLIQYYNGEERAKGNILERFSAQQFPDLHSELNLSSLELGDSALYFCASSVGGQVKTDTQYFGPGTRLTVL.